This record covers a single T cell receptor beta chain. Its target is unknown. V lost 4 bases and J lost 3, with 15 bases in between. The CDR3 length is 14 residues. In germline, CDR1 is GTSNPN, CDR2 SVGIG (reference sequence). TCRdb re-called the 5' RACE reads with MiXCR, one entry per CDR3 protein. The table shows about 390,000 distinct CDR3 sequences, with more than 15% occurring only once. These data belong to a study of T-cell memory formation after mild COVID-19. Looking at the study overall: Each donor largely had its own TCR clusters. Study-wide results and caveats: Certain responding clones were present in pre-infection memory, suggesting participation of cross-reactive memory.

This clonotype originated in a man younger than 35 who had mild COVID-19 (a few samples of this study predate the infection). Cell type and time point are not known. This sequence joins TRBV30 and TRBJ2-5; D is perhaps TRBD1 (6 bases). Sequences were obtained from PBMCs or a T cell subset sorted from them (not recorded which). The CDR3 DNA sequence: TGTGCCTGGACCGCTTCGGACAGCGAAGAGACCCAGTACTTC. Its translation: CAWTASDSEETQYF.